The T cell receptor (beta chain) described here comes from a study of identical twins. In its sample, this clonotype was seen a few times. This CDR3 has 13 amino acids. CDR1 is SQVTM, CDR2 ANQGSEA, per germline. Trimming removed 8 bases from V and 4 bases from J, with 17 bases in between. TCRdb reanalysed the 5' RACE reads using MiXCR and keeps one entry per CDR3 protein. This table holds 450,000 to 600,000 distinct CDR3 sequences, 20% to 25% found once. This sample was also put to use in a study of yellow fever vaccine responses in identical twins.

This sequence joins TRBV29-1 and TRBJ2-5; D is possibly TRBD2 (6 bases). The sequence came from a woman between 18 and 30 years old in good health. The sample consisted of CD4+ T cells sorted from blood. CDR3 residues: CSTTSPRGETQYF. The CDR3 DNA follows: TGCAGCACAACTAGCCCAAGGGGAGAGACCCAGTACTTC. Full variable domain (missing parts from reference TRBV29-1 and TRBJ2-5): SAVISQKPSRDICQRGTSLTIQCQVDSQVTMMFWYRQQPGQSLTLIATANQGSEATYESGFVIDKFPISRPNLTFSTLTVSNMSPEDSSIYLCSTTSPRGETQYFGPGTRLLVL.